This T cell receptor (beta chain) was identified during a study of T cell responses to AZD1222 COVID-19 vaccine. Study results and caveats: Nearly half of spike-specific TCRs reportedly go after variant regions that carry no mutations. Elevations in Spike-specific TCR breadth and depth followed administration of two AZD1222 doses. Baseline seropositives among AZD1222 recipients totaled only 5 to 7.

V gave up 2 bases and J gave up 0 bases, with 11 bases separating them. The V gene's germline CDR1 is SGHAT and CDR2 FQDESV (reference sequence). CDR3 size: 16 residues. Assay: immunoSEQ multiplex PCR; the TCRdb copy retains only in-frame clones and omits some. The sample records roughly 75,000 clones, roughly 89% being singletons. As regards this clone: The antigen remains unidentified.

Sequencing used peripheral blood, obtained on day 0 of AZD1222 vaccination. The sequence came from an adult in good health. The genes are TRBV11-1 and TRBJ2-1; D unclear. CDR3 in amino acids: CASSLLPSSSYNEQFF. The CDR3 DNA reads as TGTGCCAGCAGCTTACTCCCGTCCAGCTCCTACAATGAGCAGTTCTTC.